The source of this T cell receptor (beta chain) is a study of human T cells and chemical hapten exposure. Study information: While the approximately 24-week study was under way, patients received diphenylcyclopropenone on the scalp every week. DPC (0.01%) was patch tested on the upper back and read at 6 days. The study's findings and limits: The formation of large CDR3 similarity clusters by expanded TCRs significantly exceeded that of controls.

The sample's time point: pre-sensitization, week 0. The treatment here: therapeutic diphenylcyclopropenone sensitization with weekly scalp DPC. As concerns this clonotype: The antigen is not known.

Via MiXCR, TCRdb re-called the RACE reads, giving one row per CDR3 protein. The sample has roughly 380,000 distinct CDR3 sequences; more than 4.5% are singletons. This specimen consisted of whole blood, obtained in connection with sensitization to the hapten diphenylcyclopropenone (DPC). The TCR comes from a woman aged 50 to 60 with alopecia areata. Some clones in this sample may be carry-over from other donors' samples.

Written as DNA, the CDR3 is TGTGCCAGCAAGGAGAAATTAGGGGAGCAGTACTTC. The encoded protein is CASKEKLGEQYF. The genes are TRBV28 and TRBJ2-7; unclear D gene. The CDR3 is 12 residues long. Germline V CDR1 and CDR2: MDHEN, SYDVKM. Between the trimmed V and J ends, which lost 7 bases and 7 bases, there was a span of 14 bases.